Below are 23 T cell receptor beta chains sequenced from a single sample in a study of blood T cell repertoires in COVID-19. Libraries were prepared by immunoSEQ multiplex PCR; TCRdb keeps only in-frame clonotypes and omits some of them. The sample lists about 87,000 clones, over 75% occurring once. Sequenced material: peripheral blood. These TCRs come from a human donor with acute or convalescent COVID-19. The donor label of this sample is uncertain.

The V and J genes are TRBV3-1 (or the pseudogene TRBV3-2) and TRBJ2-1, with D possibly being TRBD2 (6 bases). Germline CDR1 reads LGHDT; CDR2 reads YNNKEL (reference sequence). Trimming took 4 bases from V and 6 from J, leaving 10 bases between them. This CDR3 contains 13 residues. For the CDR3, the DNA is TGTGCCAGCAGCCGCGGGACGCTCAATGAGCAGTTCTTC. This translates into CASSRGTLNEQFF.

The rearrangement joins TRBV6-5 to TRBJ2-7; 10 bases match TRBD1. Per germline, CDR1 MNHEY and CDR2 SVGAGI. CDR3 length: 15 amino acids. The V and J ends lost 6 bases and 1 base, in that order; junction bases with no gene match: 6. CDR3 loop: CASRDRDRGSYEQYF. Here the CDR3 DNA reads TGTGCCAGCAGGGACCGGGACAGGGGATCCTACGAGCAGTACTTC.

J is TRBJ1-3 and V is TRBV15, with a tentative D call TRBD1 (5 bases). Germline values: CDR1 LNHNV, CDR2 YYDKDF (reference sequence). Trimming removed 0 bases at V and 4 bases at J, with 10 bases between. The CDR3 has 15 amino acids. CDR3 amino acids: CATSRDWGSGNTIYF. CDR3 in DNA: TGTGCCACCAGCAGAGATTGGGGCTCAGGAAACACCATATATTTT.

The chain joins TRBV19 to TRBJ1-6, with 7 positions matching TRBD1. The CDR3 is 16 residues long. After removal of 5 bases from V and 3 bases from J, the junction contained 7 bases not matched to a gene. CDR1 and CDR2 from the germline V gene are LNHDA and SQIVND (reference sequence). Here the CDR3 DNA reads TGTGCCAGTAGTCCCCGGGACAGATACTATAATTCACCCCTCCACTTT. Its translation: CASSPRDRYYNSPLHF.

The chain combines TRBV3-1 (or the pseudogene TRBV3-2) with TRBJ1-1; D is ambiguous. The germline V gene encodes CDR1 LGHDT and CDR2 YNNKEL (reference sequence). CDR3 size: 13 residues. V lost 4 bases and J lost 1, with 7 bases in between. The CDR3 region is CASSPGENTEAFF. In nucleotides, the CDR3 is TGTGCCAGCAGCCCTGGAGAGAACACTGAAGCTTTCTTT.

The chain couples TRBV19 to TRBJ2-7; 9 nucleotides line up with TRBD1. J lost 0 bases, V lost 9 bases, and 3 bases had no gene match. This CDR3 region has 13 residues. Germline values: CDR1 LNHDA, CDR2 SQIVND (reference sequence). Here the CDR3 reads CASGTGPSYEQYF. DNA of the CDR3: TGTGCCAGCGGGACAGGGCCCTCCTACGAGCAGTACTTC.

The chain couples TRBV5-1 to TRBJ2-1; 14 nucleotides match TRBD2. Germline V lookup: CDR1 SGHRS, CDR2 YFSETQ. Trimming removed 3 bases from V and 7 bases from J; junction bases left unmatched: 3. The CDR3 spans 15 residues. Here the CDR3 reads CASSSGTSGGNEQFF. The CDR3 DNA follows: TGCGCCAGCAGCTCTGGGACTAGCGGGGGAAATGAGCAGTTCTTC.

This rearrangement joins TRBV19 to TRBJ1-2, with a weak D call TRBD1 (5 bases). The V gene's germline CDR1 is LNHDA and CDR2 SQIVND (reference sequence). The V and J ends lost 0 bases and 7 bases respectively, with 12 bases between them. This CDR3 is 14 amino acids long. The CDR3 is CASSIDRRGGGYTF. The CDR3 DNA follows: TGTGCCAGTAGTATAGATAGGAGGGGCGGTGGCTACACCTTC.

This chain connects TRBV30 to TRBJ1-4; D unclear. Germline assignment: CDR1 GTSNPN and CDR2 SVGIG (reference sequence). CDR3 length: 14 residues. Trimming removed 2 bases at V and 7 bases at J, with 14 bases between. CDR3 DNA sequence: TGTGCCTGGAGTAGGTTGGAGGGTGCTGAAAAACTGTTTTTT. Translation gives CAWSRLEGAEKLFF.

The rearrangement links TRBV24-1 to TRBJ2-7; TRBD1 aligns across 9 bases. Germline V CDR1 and CDR2: KGHDR, SFDVKD. CDR3 length equals 15 residues. The ends lost 4 bases at V and 6 bases at J; junction bases unmatched: 9. The CDR3 DNA reads as TGTGCCACCAGTGACCGGACAGGGGTTGAGGGCGAGCAGTACTTC. This codes for CATSDRTGVEGEQYF.

CDR3: CASSKTRGSGDTQYF. The CDR3 bases are TGTGCCAGCAGCAAAACCCGGGGAAGTGGAGATACGCAGTATTTT. The chain has TRBV7-2 and TRBJ2-3; a possible D gene is TRBD2 (5 bases). CDR3 length: 15 residues. Trimming cost V 5 bases and J 5 bases, with 17 bases left between them. CDR1 SGHTA and CDR2 FQGNSA come from the germline V gene.

The rearrangement joins TRBV28 to TRBJ1-1, with a tentative D call TRBD1 (6 bases). In germline, CDR1 is MDHEN, CDR2 SYDVKM. This CDR3 comprises 14 residues. The V end was cut by 4 bases, the J end by 1 base, with 10 bases between. The CDR3 nucleotides read TGTGCCAGCAGTTCCGGGACACCGAACACTGAAGCTTTCTTT. This gives the protein CASSSGTPNTEAFF.

The chain carries TRBV29-1 and TRBJ2-5; D is unresolved. Germline V CDR1 and CDR2: SQVTM, ANQGSEA. The CDR3 length is 14 residues. V lost 3 bases to trimming and J lost 1 base, with 12 bases between them. Written as DNA, the CDR3 is TGCAGCGTTGATTGGCAAAACCGCCAAGAGACCCAGTACTTC. Translation gives CSVDWQNRQETQYF.

The chain is built from TRBV9 and TRBJ2-5; TRBD1 matches 8 bases. The CDR3 runs to 17 residues. The V and J ends lost 1 base and 3 bases, in that order; junction bases with no gene match: 11. Germline assignment: CDR1 SGDLS and CDR2 YYNGEE. The CDR3 DNA reads TGTGCCAGCAGCGTAAACCCGACCTCGACAGGGGAAGAGACCCAGTACTTC. This sequence encodes CASSVNPTSTGEETQYF. Based on the CDR3 plus reference TRBV9 and TRBJ2-5, the full variable domain is DSGVTQTPKHLITATGQRVTLRCSPRSGDLSVYWYQQSLDQGLQFLIQYYNGEERAKGNILERFSAQQFPDLHSELNLSSLELGDSALYFCASSVNPTSTGEETQYFGPGTRLLVL.

As concerns this clone: Mismatch with germline at one junction end may stem from a read error. This rearrangement joins TRBV5-1 to TRBJ2-7; 9 nucleotides align to TRBD1. CDR1 is SGHRS and CDR2 is YFSETQ in the germline V gene. This CDR3 comprises 15 residues. CDR3 sequence reads: CASSWDRASSYEQHF. In nucleotides, the CDR3 is TGCGCCAGCAGCTGGGACAGGGCTTCCTCCTACGAGCAGCACTTC.

This chain connects TRBV7-2 to TRBJ1-4; 7 bases agree with TRBD1. CDR1 and CDR2 from the germline V gene are SGHTA and FQGNSA. V trimming: 0 bases; J trimming: 6 bases; junction bases outside the gene matches: 13. The CDR3 loop spans 18 amino acids. This CDR3 reads CASSLALGTGTDYEKLFF. DNA of the CDR3: TGTGCCAGCAGCTTAGCTCTTGGAACCGGGACAGATTATGAAAAACTGTTTTTT.

The chain links TRBV10-3 to TRBJ1-1; D is ambiguous. With 0 bases removed from V and 1 base from J, the gap between germline ends came to 9 bases. The germline CDR1 and CDR2 sequences are ENHRY and SYGVKD. This CDR3 comprises 15 residues. CDR3 DNA sequence: TGTGCCATCAGTGAGTCGTCCGCAGGGAACACTGAAGCTTTCTTT. This gives the protein CAISESSAGNTEAFF.

This clone was seen more than once but under ten times. J is TRBJ2-1 and V is TRBV7-9; 9 bases map to TRBD2. The CDR3 covers 17 residues. Germline assignment: CDR1 SEHNR and CDR2 FQNEAQ (reference sequence). With 4 bases clipped from V and 6 bases from J, the junction kept 13 bases outside the gene matches. The CDR3 DNA reads as TGTGCCAGCAGCTCGAAAGCCCAGCGGGGGGCACTCAATGAGCAGTTCTTC. Translating gives CASSSKAQRGALNEQFF.

This clone was seen only a few times. This chain joins TRBV7-2 and TRBJ1-5; TRBD1 matches at 8 bases. Per germline, CDR1 SGHTA and CDR2 FQGNSA. The V and J ends lost 2 bases and 4 bases, in that order; junction bases with no gene match: 16. This CDR3 is 19 amino acids long. The CDR3 DNA is TGTGCCAGCAGCTTACGGGCCCCGCGGGGACAGGTGGGGAATCAGCCCCAGCATTTT. Translated: CASSLRAPRGQVGNQPQHF. Full variable domain (missing parts from reference TRBV7-2 and TRBJ1-5): GAGVSQSPSNKVTEKGKDVELRCDPISGHTALYWYRQSLGQGLEFLIYFQGNSAPDKSGLPSDRFSAERTGGSVSTLTIQRTQQEDSAVYLCASSLRAPRGQVGNQPQHFGDGTRLSIL.

V and J are TRBV24-1 and TRBJ2-5, with D possibly matching TRBD2 (6 bases). Germline lookup yields CDR1 KGHDR and CDR2 SFDVKD. The ends were cut back, 2 bases at V and 7 bases at J, with 16 bases in the middle. The CDR3 contains 15 residues. CDR3 sequence reads: CATSDSREVHGTQYF. The CDR3 DNA reads TGTGCCACCAGTGATTCTAGGGAGGTGCACGGGACCCAGTACTTC.

The chain employs TRBV7-8 and TRBJ2-7; 8 bases match TRBD2. Germline CDR1 and CDR2: SGHVS and FQNEAQ. This CDR3 has 17 residues. The trim removed 1 base at V and 4 bases at J, leaving 12 bases unmatched. The CDR3 DNA is TGTGCCAGCAGCTTAGTGCCCGGGACTAGTGGTGTTTACGAGCAGTACTTC. Its protein is CASSLVPGTSGVYEQYF. Full variable domain (missing parts from reference TRBV7-8 and TRBJ2-7): GAGVSQSPRYKVAKRGQDVALRCDPISGHVSLFWYQQALGQGPEFLTYFQNEAQLDKSGLPSDRFFAERPEGSVSTLKIQRTQQEDSAVYLCASSLVPGTSGVYEQYFGPGTRLTVT.

This rearrangement joins TRBV18 to TRBJ2-2; D might be TRBD1 (5 bases). This CDR3 is built from 17 residues. Germline assignment: CDR1 KGHSH and CDR2 LQKENI. Trimming pared 2 bases from V and 0 bases from J, leaving 13 bases between. The CDR3 coding sequence is TGTGCCAGCTCACCATCGCAGGGCGCTGCGAACACCGGGGAGCTGTTTTTT. Protein product: CASSPSQGAANTGELFF.

J is TRBJ2-2 and V is TRBV7-2; 7 bases agree with TRBD2. CDR1 is SGHTA and CDR2 is FQGNSA in the germline V gene. Trimming at V came to 5 bases and at J to 4 bases, leaving 7 bases not matched to a gene. This CDR3 spans 15 amino acids. CDR3 protein: CASSAGVRSTGELFF. The CDR3 DNA reads as TGTGCCAGCAGCGCGGGGGTGCGGAGCACCGGGGAGCTGTTTTTT.